Below, one TCR beta chain is given with its context. In germline, CDR1 is KGHSH, CDR2 LQKENI. This CDR3 has 16 amino acids. With 3 bases clipped from V and 8 bases from J, the junction kept 11 bases outside the gene matches. The data stem from a study of T cell changes during pregnancy in multiple sclerosis. Some clones are missing from TCRdb's copy, which holds only in-frame ones; the method was immunoSEQ multiplex PCR. The data contain approximately 37,000 clones, almost 95% of them singletons. The material sequenced was CD4+ T cells from peripheral blood mononuclear cells, taken before pregnancy. The TCR comes from a female donor with multiple sclerosis, enrolled in a pregnancy study. The rearrangement uses TRBV18 and TRBJ1-4; TRBD1 agrees at 8 bases. CDR3 loop: CASSPIYGQGLEKLFF. Written as DNA, the CDR3 is TGTGCCAGCTCACCGATCTATGGACAGGGCCTCGAAAAACTGTTTTTT.